The text below deals with one T cell receptor beta chain. The antigen is not known. The source of the sample is a study of Ad26.COV2.S vaccination and SARS-CoV-2 variants. Study overall: A participant enrolled in the COV1001 Ad26.COV2.S trial arm provided the sample.

Assay used: immunoSEQ multiplex PCR; TCRdb lists only in-frame clones, some missing. The sample holds about 480,000 clones, around 90% seen once. The V and J ends lost 2 bases and 6 bases respectively, with 13 bases between them. CDR1 MDHEN and CDR2 SYDVKM come from the germline V gene. The CDR3 sequence is 14 residues long. Whole-study findings and limits: Vaccine recipients and placebo recipients showed similar non-spike TCR breadth.

Described treatment: roughly 18 received Ad26.COV2.S at low or high dose, single or two shots; five or six received placebo; per-sample allocation not given. The samples were gathered on day 63 after the first injection of vaccine or placebo. The sample in question was peripheral blood, obtained in a trial of Ad26.COV2.S vaccine versus placebo. The rearrangement joins TRBV28 to TRBJ1-2; no firm D call. The sequence came from a person between 18 and 65 years old who received the Ad26.COV2.S COVID-19 vaccine or a placebo. The CDR3 is CASSLGEFANGYTF. In nucleotides, the CDR3 is TGTGCCAGCAGTTTAGGGGAGTTTGCTAATGGCTACACCTTC.